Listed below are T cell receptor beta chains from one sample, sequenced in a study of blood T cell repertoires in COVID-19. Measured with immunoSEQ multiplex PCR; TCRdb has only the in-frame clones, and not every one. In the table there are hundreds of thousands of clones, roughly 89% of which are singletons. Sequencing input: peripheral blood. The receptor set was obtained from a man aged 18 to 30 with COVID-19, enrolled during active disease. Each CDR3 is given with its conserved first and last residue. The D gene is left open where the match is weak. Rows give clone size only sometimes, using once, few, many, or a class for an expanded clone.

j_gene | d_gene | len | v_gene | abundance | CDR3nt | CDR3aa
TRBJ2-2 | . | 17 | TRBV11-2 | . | TGTGCCAGCAGCTTAGATCTGAGGAGGGGGCGGAGGGGGGAGCTGTTTTTT | CASSLDLRRGRRGELFF
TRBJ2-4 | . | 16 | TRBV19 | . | TGTGCCAGTAGTCGCAACTTAGCTCTAGCCAAAAACATTCAGTACTTC | CASSRNLALAKNIQYF
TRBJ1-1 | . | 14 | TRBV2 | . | TGTGCCAGCAAACTTATTGGACAGCACACTGAAGCTTTCTTT | CASKLIGQHTEAFF
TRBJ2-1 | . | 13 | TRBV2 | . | TGTGCCAGCAGTGATAATAGATTCAATGAGCAGTTCTTC | CASSDNRFNEQFF
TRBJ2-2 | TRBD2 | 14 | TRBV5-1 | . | TGCGCCAGCAGCTTAGGGACTAGCACCGGGGAGCTGTTTTTT | CASSLGTSTGELFF
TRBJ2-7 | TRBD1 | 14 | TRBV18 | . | TGTGCCAGCTCACCAAGGGACAGGGGGATGGAGCAGTACTTC | CASSPRDRGMEQYF
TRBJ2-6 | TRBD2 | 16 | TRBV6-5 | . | TGTGCCAGCAGTTTGAAGGGAGCGGGGGGGGCCAACGTCCTGACTTTC | CASSLKGAGGANVLTF
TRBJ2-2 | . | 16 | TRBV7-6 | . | TGTGCCAGCAGCTTAGGGTGGGGCACTAACACCGGGGAGCTGTTTTTT | CASSLGWGTNTGELFF
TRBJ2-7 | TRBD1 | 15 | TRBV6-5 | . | TGTGCCAGCAGTTCGTCGGGACAGGGGTCCTACGAGCAGTACTTC | CASSSSGQGSYEQYF
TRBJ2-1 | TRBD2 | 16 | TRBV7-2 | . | TGTGCCAGCAGCACGCAGGAGGGACTAGCATCCAATGAGCAGTTCTTC | CASSTQEGLASNEQFF
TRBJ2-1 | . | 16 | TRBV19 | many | TGTGCCAGTAGTATAATCTGGCTAGCGATAGGCGATGAGCAGTTCTTC | CASSIIWLAIGDEQFF
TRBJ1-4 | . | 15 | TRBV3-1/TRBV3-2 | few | TGTGCCAGCAGCCAATGGAGCACAACTAATGAAAAACTGTTTTTT | CASSQWSTTNEKLFF
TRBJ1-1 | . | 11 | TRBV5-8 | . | TGTGCCAGCAGCTTGGCCGTTGATAGGGGATTT | CASSLAVDRGF
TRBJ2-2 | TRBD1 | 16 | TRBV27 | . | TGTGCCAGCAGTTATGGGGACAGGAGTTACACCGGGGAGCTGTTTTTT | CASSYGDRSYTGELFF
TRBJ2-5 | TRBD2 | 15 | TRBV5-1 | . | TGCGCCAGCAGCTTGACGGGAGGGCCTTTTGAGACCCAGTACTTC | CASSLTGGPFETQYF
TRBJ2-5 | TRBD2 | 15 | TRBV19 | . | TGTGCCAGTAGTAAGCTTAGCGGGAGGGGGGAGACCCAGTACTTC | CASSKLSGRGETQYF
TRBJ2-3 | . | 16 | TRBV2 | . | TGTGCCAGCAGTGAATGGGGCCAGGGCAACACAGATACGCAGTATTTT | CASSEWGQGNTDTQYF
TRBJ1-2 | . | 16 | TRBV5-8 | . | TGTGCCAGCAGCTTGACAGGGCAATCGGTCCTCTATGGCTACACCTTC | CASSLTGQSVLYGYTF
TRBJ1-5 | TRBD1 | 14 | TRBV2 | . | TGTGCCACGAGGGACAGGGCAAGCAATCAGCCCCAGCATTTT | CATRDRASNQPQHF
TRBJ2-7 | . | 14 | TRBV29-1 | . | TGCAGCGTTGAGAGCCGTGACAGTCCCTACGAGCAGTACTTC | CSVESRDSPYEQYF
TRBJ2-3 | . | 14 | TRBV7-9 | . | TGTGCCAGCAGCACAGGTTTGGTCGCCGATACGCAGTATTTT | CASSTGLVADTQYF
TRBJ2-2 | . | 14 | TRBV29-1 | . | TGCAGCGTTGAAGTTAGCCGAGACACCGGGGAGCTGTTTTTT | CSVEVSRDTGELFF
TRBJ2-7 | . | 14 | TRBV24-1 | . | TGTGCCACCAGTGAAGCCGGGAACTGGTACGAGCAGTACTTC | CATSEAGNWYEQYF
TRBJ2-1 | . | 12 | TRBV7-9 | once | TGTGCCAGCAGCTTTCGAGTGAATGAGCAGTTCTTC | CASSFRVNEQFF
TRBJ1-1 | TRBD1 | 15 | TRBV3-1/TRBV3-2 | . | TGTGCCAGCAGCCGGCGGGACAGGGGGGGCACTGAAGCTTTCTTT | CASSRRDRGGTEAFF
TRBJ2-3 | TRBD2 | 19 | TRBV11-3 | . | TGTGCCAGCAGCGGGTCTTGGACTAGCGGGATCGGGTACATGGATACGCAGTATTTT | CASSGSWTSGIGYMDTQYF
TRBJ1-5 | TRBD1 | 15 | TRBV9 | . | TGTGCCAGCAGCGCTACTCCTACAGGGGACCAGCCCCAGCATTTT | CASSATPTGDQPQHF
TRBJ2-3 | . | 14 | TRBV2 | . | TGTGCCAGCAGGCCGGGACTGGCTGGAGATACGCAGTATTTT | CASRPGLAGDTQYF
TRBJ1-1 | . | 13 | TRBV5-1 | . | TGCGCCAGCAGCAGGGGGACGGGCACTGAAGCTTTCTTT | CASSRGTGTEAFF
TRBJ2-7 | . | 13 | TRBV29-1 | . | TGCAGCGTCGAGGGGTCGCGCGGGAACGAGCAGTACTTC | CSVEGSRGNEQYF
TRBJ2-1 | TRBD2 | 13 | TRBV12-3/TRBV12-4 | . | TGTGCCAGCAGTTTAGGACTAGCGGGGATGAAGTTCTTC | CASSLGLAGMKFF
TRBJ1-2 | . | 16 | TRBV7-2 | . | TGTGCCAGCAGCTTAGTTTCGTCGCGGACGGGGGATGGCTACACCTTC | CASSLVSSRTGDGYTF
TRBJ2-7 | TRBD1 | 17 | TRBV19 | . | TGTGCCAGTAGTATCCGATCCGGGACAGGGGGTGCCTACGAGCAGTACTTC | CASSIRSGTGGAYEQYF
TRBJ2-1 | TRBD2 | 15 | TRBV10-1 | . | TGCGCCAGCAGTGATTTAGCGGGAGGGCTTGGTGAGCAGTTCTTC | CASSDLAGGLGEQFF
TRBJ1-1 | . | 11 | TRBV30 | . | TGTGCCTGGGGGCACAAGAATGAAGCTTTCTTT | CAWGHKNEAFF
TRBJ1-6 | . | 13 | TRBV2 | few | TGTGCCAGCAGTTCAGGGAATAATTCACCCCTCCACTTT | CASSSGNNSPLHF
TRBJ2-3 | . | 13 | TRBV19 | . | TGTGCCAGTAGTTCCCTCGTGGGGGCAACGCAGTATTTT | CASSSLVGATQYF
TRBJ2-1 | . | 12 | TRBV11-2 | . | TGTGCCAGCAGCCCTAACTACAATGAGCAGTTCTTC | CASSPNYNEQFF
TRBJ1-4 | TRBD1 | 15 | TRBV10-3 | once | TGTGCCATCAGTGATCCGGGACAGCCTAATGAAAAACTGTTTTTT | CAISDPGQPNEKLFF
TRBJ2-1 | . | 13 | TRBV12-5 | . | TGTGCTAGTACCCCAGGGAATGGGAATAGGCAGTTCTTC | CASTPGNGNRQFF
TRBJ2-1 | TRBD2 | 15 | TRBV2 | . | TGTGCCAGCAGTCTACTAGCGGGCCGCTACAATGAGCAGTTCTTC | CASSLLAGRYNEQFF
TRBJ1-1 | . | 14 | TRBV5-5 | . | TGTGCCAGCAGCTTGCAGGGGATGAACACTGAAGCTTTCTTT | CASSLQGMNTEAFF
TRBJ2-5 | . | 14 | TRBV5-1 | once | TGCGCCAGCAGCTCGACCGGGACGGGAGTGACCCAGTACTTC | CASSSTGTGVTQYF
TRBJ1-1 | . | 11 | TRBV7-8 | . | TGTGCCAGCAGCTTTAGCACTGAAGCTTTCTTT | CASSFSTEAFF
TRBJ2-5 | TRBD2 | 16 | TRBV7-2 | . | TGTGCCAGCAGCTTAGCCAGCCTAGCGGGTCAAGAGACCCAGTACTTC | CASSLASLAGQETQYF
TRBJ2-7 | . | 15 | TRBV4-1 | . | TGCGCCAGCAGCCTGAGAGACAGGTCAGGCTACGAGCAGTACTTC | CASSLRDRSGYEQYF